One and the same sample provided the 25 T cell receptor beta chains below, sequenced in a study of T cells in women clearing cervical HPV infection. Produced via immunoSEQ multiplex PCR; TCRdb's table is partial and in-frame only. Its clone listing holds about 27,000 clones. The sequenced sample consisted of blood buffy coat. The receptors here all came from a woman aged 18 to 69 with a cervical HPV16 infection that either progressed to CIN3+ or cleared (not recorded which).

Worth noting for this clone: The read falls 3 residues short of the CDR3 end, and the missing part is taken from the germline J gene. The chain employs TRBV7-2 and TRBJ1-2, with D perhaps TRBD1 (5 bases). CDR3 length equals 14 residues. The germline V gene has CDR1 SGHTA and CDR2 FQGNSA. The covered CDR3 bases are TGTGCCAGCAGCATGACTCTAGGGGTAGATACC. Translation: CASSMTLGVDT. The CDR3 as a whole reads CASSMTLGVDTYTF.

About this clone: The DNA ends 3 residues before the CDR3 does, and the rest of the CDR3 is filled in from the germline J gene. This rearrangement joins TRBV19 to TRBJ1-2; the D gene is possibly TRBD1 (6 bases). This CDR3 has 17 residues. The germline gives CDR1 LNHDA, CDR2 SQIVND (reference sequence). This chain's CDR3 is CASSIVSSGGSQGDYTF. The sequenced part of the CDR3 DNA is TGTGCCAGTAGTATAGTATCTAGCGGGGGATCACAGGGTGAC.

Comments on this clone: Read sequence stops 3 residues before the CDR3 end, and the germline J gene provides the missing end. This chain connects TRBV20-1 to TRBJ2-7, with D perhaps matching TRBD1 (6 bases). Between the trimmed V and J ends, which lost 6 bases and 0 bases, there was a span of 18 bases. The CDR3 is made up of 15 amino acids. From germline, CDR1 is DFQATT and CDR2 SNEGSKA (reference sequence). Here the CDR3 reads CSASPPGASSYEQYF. The DNA read from the CDR3 is TGCAGTGCCTCCCCCCCAGGGGCCTCCTCCTACGAG.

About this clone itself: With the read ending 3 residues before the CDR3 end, the germline J gene is used to fill in that end. The chain links TRBV7-3 to TRBJ1-2; 8 bases agree with TRBD1. Germline V gene lookup returns CDR1 SGHTA and CDR2 FQGTGA. CDR3 length equals 15 residues. Trimming took 3 bases from V and 0 from J; bases not matched to a gene: 3. Partial CDR3 DNA: TGTGCCAGCAGCTTGGGACAGGCCTCTAACTATGGC. It specifies CASSLGQASNYG. The full-length CDR3 reads as CASSLGQASNYGYTF.

A word on this clone: Read sequence stops 3 residues before the CDR3 end, and the germline J gene provides the missing end. The V call is TRBV6-2 or TRBV6-3, the J call TRBJ2-7; possible D gene TRBD2, 5 bases. The CDR3 length is 17 residues. Germline V gene data show CDR1 as MNHEY and CDR2 as SVGEGT. The V end was cut by 4 bases, the J end by 1 base, with 20 bases between. CDR3 DNA, as far as it was read: TGTGCCAGCAGTTTTAATTGGTTCGCCCAGCGGTCCTACGAG. The encoded protein is CASSFNWFAQRSYE. The CDR3 in full is CASSFNWFAQRSYEQYF.

About this clone itself: The read falls 3 residues short of the CDR3 end, and the missing part is taken from the germline J gene. This chain connects TRBV18 to TRBJ2-1; maybe TRBD2 (7 bases). The CDR3 covers 16 residues. The germline V gene encodes CDR1 KGHSH and CDR2 LQKENI. The V end lost 0 bases, the J end lost 4 bases, and 13 bases lay between the germline ends. The CDR3 here is CASSPPTGGRYNEQFF. The CDR3 DNA, read in part, is TGTGCCAGCTCACCACCGACGGGGGGCCGTTACAATGAG.

As concerns this clone: The missing CDR3 end, 3 residues past where the read stops, is filled in from the germline J gene. V is TRBV7-2 and J is TRBJ2-3, with D perhaps TRBD1 (5 bases). From germline, CDR1 is SGHTA and CDR2 FQGNSA. This CDR3 spans 15 amino acids. The CDR3 here is CASSLAQGSPETQYF. CDR3 bases read: TGTGCCAGCAGCTTAGCGCAGGGTAGTCCGGAGACG. Complete variable domain (other parts from reference TRBV7-2 and TRBJ2-3): GAGVSQSPSNKVTEKGKDVELRCDPISGHTALYWYRQSLGQGLEFLIYFQGNSAPDKSGLPSDRFSAERTGGSVSTLTIQRTQQEDSAVYLCASSLAQGSPETQYFGPGTRLTVL.

As concerns this clone: The read falls 3 residues short of the CDR3 end, and the missing part is taken from the germline J gene. The chain uses TRBV5-1 and TRBJ2-1; TRBD2 matches 7 bases. The CDR3 is 17 residues long. Germline trimming cut 2 bases from V and 0 bases from J; bases unmatched to any gene: 8. Germline V gene data show CDR1 as SGHRS and CDR2 as YFSETQ. The CDR3 loop reads CASSLSGLESSYNEQFF. CDR3 bases read: TGCGCCAGCAGCTTATCTGGACTAGAGAGCTCCTACAATGAG.

Regarding this clone: The identical CDR3 is also encoded by other nucleotide sequences in the sample. The CDR3 is CASSPQLASGNTIYF. The sequenced part of the CDR3 DNA is TGTGCCAGCTCACCACAGCTAGCCTCTGGAAACACC. The chain carries TRBV18 and TRBJ1-3; unclear D gene. The observed sequence ends 3 residues before the CDR3 terminus, with the missing tail filled in from the germline J gene. Deletions cut 1 base from V and 0 bases from J, with 7 bases between. This CDR3 comprises 15 residues. Germline V gene sequence: CDR1 KGHSH, CDR2 LQKENI.

Points on this clone: The observed sequence ends 3 residues before the CDR3 terminus, with the missing tail filled in from the germline J gene. This sequence joins TRBV7-2 and TRBJ2-3; no clear D. The germline V gene encodes CDR1 SGHTA and CDR2 FQGNSA. The CDR3 contains 15 residues. Between the trimmed V and J ends, which lost 5 bases and 2 bases, there was a span of 14 bases. CDR3 sequence reads: CASSPIHSLTDTQYF. The DNA read from the CDR3 is TGTGCCAGCAGCCCCATCCACAGCCTCACAGATACG.

A remark on this clone: At one end the junction does not follow the germline gene, possibly because of a read error. The read ends 3 residues early relative to the CDR3; the germline J gene fills the gap. The rearrangement uses TRBV4-2 and TRBJ2-5; 9 nucleotides match TRBD1. Germline loops: CDR1 LGHNA, CDR2 YNFKEQ. This CDR3 contains 15 residues. Incomplete CDR3 DNA: TGCGCCAGCAGCACCCGGGACAGGGTAAAAGAGACC. The encoded protein is CASSTRDRVKET. The whole CDR3 sequence reads CASSTRDRVKETQYF.

This clone shows up as medium-sized by frequency. The CDR3 end falls 3 residues outside the read, so it is completed with the germline J gene. The chain couples TRBV19 to TRBJ2-7, with D tentatively TRBD1 (6 bases). CDR3 size: 14 residues. Germline assignment: CDR1 LNHDA and CDR2 SQIVND (reference sequence). Trimming cost V 1 base and J 3 bases, with 10 bases left between them. CDR3 sequence reads: CASSIAGQYYEQYF. The DNA read from the CDR3 is TGTGCCAGTAGTATAGCAGGACAGTACTACGAG.

Here the CDR3 reads CASSLSQGTVSPLFF. The sequenced part of the CDR3 DNA is TGTGCCAGCAGCTTATCACAGGGGACGGTTTCACCA. This chain joins TRBV7-2 and TRBJ1-4; 7 bases are shared with TRBD1. The CDR3 extends 3 residues past the end of the read, so its final part is completed from the germline J gene. Germline CDR1 is SGHTA and CDR2 is FQGNSA. This CDR3 has 15 amino acids.

Details on this clone: The sequenced fragment ends 3 residues before the CDR3 boundary, so the rest is inferred from the germline J gene. V usage is TRBV9 and J usage is TRBJ2-2; D possibly corresponds to TRBD2 (5 bases). Trimming shortened V by 5 bases and J by 0 bases, and 14 bases separated the two germline ends. The germline CDR1 and CDR2 sequences are SGDLS and YYNGEE. The CDR3 is made up of 16 amino acids. CDR3 amino acids: CASSISKAANTGELFF. The part of the CDR3 DNA that was read is TGTGCCAGCAGTATATCCAAAGCGGCGAACACCGGGGAG.

Turning to this clone: Read data end 3 residues before the CDR3 end; the end is taken from the germline J gene. The chain combines TRBV5-1 with TRBJ2-5, with D perhaps matching TRBD2 (6 bases). This CDR3 contains 16 residues. V was clipped by 0 bases and J by 2 bases, with 14 bases between them. Looked up from germline, CDR1 is SGHRS and CDR2 is YFSETQ. CDR3 DNA, as far as it was read: TGCGCCAGCAGCTTGGCGGGCGGGGTCGGGCAAGAGACC. Translated, it gives CASSLAGGVGQET. The entire CDR3 sequence reads CASSLAGGVGQETQYF.

Details on this clone: The CDR3 extends 3 residues past the end of the read, so its final part is completed from the germline J gene. V gene TRBV7-2 combines with J gene TRBJ1-2; a possible D gene is TRBD1 (6 bases). The CDR3 has 13 amino acids. CDR1 SGHTA and CDR2 FQGNSA come from the germline V gene. The CDR3 sequence is CASSLDRASGYTF. The sequenced part of the CDR3 DNA is TGTGCCAGCAGCTTAGACAGGGCGTCAGGC.

A remark on this clone: The DNA ends 3 residues before the CDR3 does, and the rest of the CDR3 is filled in from the germline J gene. The J gene is TRBJ2-1, the V gene TRBV7-8; possibly TRBD1 for D (7 bases). This CDR3 has 15 amino acids. Trimming removed 5 bases from V and 7 bases from J, with 18 bases in between. Germline CDR1 reads SGHVS; CDR2 reads FQNEAQ. The CDR3 sequence: CASSPRQGGWNEQFF. The part of the CDR3 DNA that was read is TGTGCCAGCAGCCCCAGACAGGGAGGTTGGAATGAG.

Details on this clone: The read ends 3 residues shy of where the CDR3 ends; the end is completed using the germline J gene. V usage is TRBV28 and J usage is TRBJ1-6; D call uncertain. The CDR3 runs to 15 residues. The V gene lost 3 bases and the J gene lost 6 bases, with 12 bases spanning the gap. The V gene's germline CDR1 is MDHEN and CDR2 SYDVKM. The CDR3 region is CASSFERPGNSPLHF. The DNA read from the CDR3 is TGTGCCAGCAGTTTCGAGAGGCCGGGTAATTCACCC.

Worth noting for this clone: A read error may account for a junction end that differs from germline. The read finishes 3 residues shy of the CDR3 end, and the germline J gene is used to complete it. The chain couples TRBV4-2 to TRBJ1-2, with D perhaps TRBD1 (6 bases). CDR1 is LGHNA, CDR2 YNFKEQ, per germline. CDR3 length: 14 residues. Incomplete CDR3 DNA: TGCGCCAGCAGCCAAGATAGGGGGATGCGGGGC. It encodes CASSQDRGMRG. The full CDR3 sequence reads CASSQDRGMRGYTF.

Remarks on this clone: The read finishes 3 residues shy of the CDR3 end, and the germline J gene is used to complete it. This chain joins TRBV12-3 or TRBV12-4 and TRBJ2-4; maybe TRBD2 (6 bases). This CDR3 has 15 amino acids. The part of the CDR3 DNA that was read is TGTGCCAGCAGTCTTGGAGGGGTTTTTACTCAGCCT. It specifies CASSLGGVFTQP. The entire CDR3 reads CASSLGGVFTQPQYF.

Concerning this clone itself: The sequence runs out 3 residues before the end of the CDR3; the remainder is reconstructed from the germline J gene. V gene TRBV7-2 combines with J gene TRBJ1-5, with D unresolved. The CDR3 has 15 residues. V was clipped by 4 bases and J by 3 bases, with 13 bases between them. The germline V gene encodes CDR1 SGHTA and CDR2 FQGNSA. CDR3 protein: CASSSRWASNQPQHF. The CDR3 DNA, read in part, is TGTGCCAGCAGCTCCAGGTGGGCTTCCAATCAGCCC. The full variable domain, completed using reference TRBV7-2 and TRBJ1-5, is GAGVSQSPSNKVTEKGKDVELRCDPISGHTALYWYRQSLGQGLEFLIYFQGNSAPDKSGLPSDRFSAERTGGSVSTLTIQRTQQEDSAVYLCASSSRWASNQPQHFGDGTRLSIL.

CDR3 amino acids: CASSSKGQGAGGSSYNEQFF. The sequenced CDR3 bases are TGTGCCAGCAGCTCGAAAGGACAGGGGGCAGGGGGGAGCTCCTACAATGAG. The rearrangement uses TRBV7-1 and TRBJ2-1, with TRBD1 matching 11 bases. The read terminates 3 residues before the CDR3 end, so the remaining end is supplied by the germline J gene. TRBV7-1 has ORF status, its function being uncertain. V shed 3 bases and J 0 bases; nucleotides not matched to a gene: 13. The CDR3 has 20 amino acids.

Comment on this clone: The CDR3 extends 3 residues past the end of the read, so its final part is completed from the germline J gene. The chain couples TRBV7-9 to TRBJ2-5; 13 bases fit TRBD2. The trim removed 5 bases at V and 5 bases at J, leaving 5 bases unmatched. This CDR3 is built from 15 residues. Germline CDR1 and CDR2: SEHNR and FQNEAQ (reference sequence). Here the CDR3 reads CASSKGLAGTETQYF. CDR3 DNA (partial): TGTGCCAGCAGCAAGGGACTAGCGGGAACGGAGACC.

Concerning this clone: Sequencing ends 3 residues short of the CDR3 end; the germline J gene provides the rest. The chain combines TRBV7-9 with TRBJ1-5, with 12 bases identical to TRBD1. Germline V gives CDR1 SEHNR, CDR2 FQNEAQ (reference sequence). J gave up 6 bases and V 3 bases, and 3 bases lay outside the gene matches. The CDR3 runs to 15 residues. The sequenced part of the CDR3 DNA is TGTGCCAGCAGCTTGGGGACAGGGGGCTCTCAGCCC. As protein: CASSLGTGGSQP. The whole CDR3 sequence is CASSLGTGGSQPQHF.

Worth noting for this clone: The read halts 3 residues ahead of the CDR3 end, with the missing end drawn from the germline J gene. The rearrangement uses TRBV30 and TRBJ2-6; TRBD2 agrees at 11 bases. This CDR3 region has 16 residues. V trimming: 1 base; J trimming: 4 bases; junction bases outside the gene matches: 3. Germline loops: CDR1 GTSNPN, CDR2 SVGIG (reference sequence). CDR3 loop: CAWSGSGGAGANVLTF. CDR3 DNA, as far as it was read: TGTGCCTGGAGTGGTAGCGGGGGGGCAGGGGCCAACGTC.